A selection of T cell receptor beta chains follows, all from one sample in a study of shared T cell receptors in the human thymus. This table comes from immunoSEQ multiplex PCR, and its TCRdb copy is limited to in-frame clones, with some not included. Altogether fewer than 700,000 clones are present, 85% to 90% being singletons, with the ten largest covering approximately 0.011%. This same sample was also part of a study on human thymus T cells.

Sequenced input: thymocytes. The receptors stem from a boy in the first two years of life with a congenital heart defect. Each CDR3 is given with its conserved first and last residue. Fields, in order: D gene, J gene, V gene, CDR3 DNA, CDR3 protein. The D gene is left open where the match is weak.

d_call: TRBD2; j_call: TRBJ2-7; v_call: TRBV27; cdr3_nt: TGTGCCAGCAGTTTAGGGACTAGCTCCTACGAGCAGTACTTC; cdr3_aa: CASSLGTSSYEQYF
d_call: -; j_call: TRBJ2-3; v_call: TRBV27; cdr3_nt: TGTGCCAGCAGTTCCTACACAGATACGCAGTATTTT; cdr3_aa: CASSSYTDTQYF
d_call: TRBD1; j_call: TRBJ1-1; v_call: TRBV2; cdr3_nt: TGTGCCAGCAGTCCCCGGACAGGGGGCTGGGACACTGAAGCTTTCTTT; cdr3_aa: CASSPRTGGWDTEAFF
d_call: TRBD2; j_call: TRBJ2-7; v_call: TRBV14; cdr3_nt: TGTGCCAGCAGCAACGGGACTACCGGCTACGAGCAGTACTTC; cdr3_aa: CASSNGTTGYEQYF
d_call: -; j_call: TRBJ2-2; v_call: TRBV7-2; cdr3_nt: TGTGCCAGCAGCCCCGAGGGACTTTATAGGAACACCGGGGAGCTGTTTTTT; cdr3_aa: CASSPEGLYRNTGELFF
d_call: -; j_call: TRBJ1-2; v_call: TRBV1; cdr3_nt: TGCACCAGCAGCCAAAGGCCGGGGGGCTACACCTTC; cdr3_aa: CTSSQRPGGYTF
d_call: -; j_call: TRBJ2-7; v_call: TRBV2; cdr3_nt: TGTGCCAGCAGACCCCGGTCGGGATACGAGCAGTACTTC; cdr3_aa: CASRPRSGYEQYF
d_call: TRBD2; j_call: TRBJ2-1; v_call: TRBV2; cdr3_nt: TGTGCCAGCACGGAAATAGCGGGAGGGGGGGCTTACAATGAGCAGTTCTTC; cdr3_aa: CASTEIAGGGAYNEQFF
d_call: TRBD1; j_call: TRBJ2-7; v_call: TRBV29-1; cdr3_nt: TGCAGCGTTGATGCCGGGACAGGGGCCTACGAGCAGTACTTC; cdr3_aa: CSVDAGTGAYEQYF
d_call: TRBD2; j_call: TRBJ2-1; v_call: TRBV7-3; cdr3_nt: TGTGCCAGCAGTCTACCAGGGCTAGCGGGAGGGCCGGGGTACAATGAGCAGTTCTTC; cdr3_aa: CASSLPGLAGGPGYNEQFF
d_call: -; j_call: TRBJ2-7; v_call: TRBV30; cdr3_nt: TGTGCCTGGAGTATGTGGCAAGGGGTGGCTTACGAGCAGTACTTC; cdr3_aa: CAWSMWQGVAYEQYF
d_call: TRBD2; j_call: TRBJ2-2; v_call: TRBV25-1; cdr3_nt: TGTGCCAGCGAGGCCGGGAGGGGAGACGGGGAGCTGTTTTTT; cdr3_aa: CASEAGRGDGELFF
d_call: -; j_call: TRBJ2-7; v_call: TRBV27; cdr3_nt: TGTGCCAGCAGTCCCCAGACAGGCGTTAGCGAGCAGTACTTC; cdr3_aa: CASSPQTGVSEQYF
d_call: TRBD1; j_call: TRBJ2-2; v_call: TRBV28; cdr3_nt: TGTGCCAGTACTGACAGGGGAGGAGTCGGCACCGGGGAGCTGTTTTTT; cdr3_aa: CASTDRGGVGTGELFF